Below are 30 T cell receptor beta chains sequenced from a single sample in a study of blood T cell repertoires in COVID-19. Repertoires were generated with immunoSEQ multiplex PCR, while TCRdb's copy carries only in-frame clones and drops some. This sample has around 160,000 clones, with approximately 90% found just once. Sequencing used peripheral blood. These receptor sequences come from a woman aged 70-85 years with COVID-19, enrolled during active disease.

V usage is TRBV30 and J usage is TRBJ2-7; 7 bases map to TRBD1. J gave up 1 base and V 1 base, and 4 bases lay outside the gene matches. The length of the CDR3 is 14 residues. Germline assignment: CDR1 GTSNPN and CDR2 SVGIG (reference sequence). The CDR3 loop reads CAWSAGQSSYEQYF. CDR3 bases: TGTGCCTGGAGTGCGGGACAGTCTTCCTACGAGCAGTACTTC.

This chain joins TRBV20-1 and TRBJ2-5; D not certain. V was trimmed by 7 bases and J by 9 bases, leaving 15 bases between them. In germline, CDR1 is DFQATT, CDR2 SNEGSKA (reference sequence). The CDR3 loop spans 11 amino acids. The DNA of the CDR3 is TGCAGTGGACAAGATCAAGAAGCCCAGTACTTC. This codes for CSGQDQEAQYF.

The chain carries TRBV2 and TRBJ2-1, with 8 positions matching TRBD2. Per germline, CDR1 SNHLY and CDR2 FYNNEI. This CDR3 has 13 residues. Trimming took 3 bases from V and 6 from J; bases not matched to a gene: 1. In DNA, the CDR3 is TGTGCCAGCAGTGATGGGACTAGCAATGAGCAGTTCTTC. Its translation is CASSDGTSNEQFF. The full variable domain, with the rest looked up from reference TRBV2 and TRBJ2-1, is EPEVTQTPSHQVTQMGQEVILRCVPISNHLYFYWYRQILGQKVEFLVSFYNNEISEKSEIFDDQFSVERPDGSNFTLKIRSTKLEDSAMYFCASSDGTSNEQFFGPGTRLTVL.

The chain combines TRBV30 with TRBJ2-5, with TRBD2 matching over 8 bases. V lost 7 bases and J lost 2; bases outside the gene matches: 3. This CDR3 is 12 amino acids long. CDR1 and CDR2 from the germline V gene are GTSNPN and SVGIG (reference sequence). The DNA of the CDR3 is TGTGCCTATAAGCGGGGGCAAGAGACCCAGTACTTC. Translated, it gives CAYKRGQETQYF. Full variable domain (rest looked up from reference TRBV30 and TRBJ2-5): SQTIHQWPATLVQPVGSPLSLECTVEGTSNPNLYWYRQAAGRGLQLLFYSVGIGQISSEVPQNLSASRPQDRQFILSSKKLLLSDSGFYLCAYKRGQETQYFGPGTRLLVL.

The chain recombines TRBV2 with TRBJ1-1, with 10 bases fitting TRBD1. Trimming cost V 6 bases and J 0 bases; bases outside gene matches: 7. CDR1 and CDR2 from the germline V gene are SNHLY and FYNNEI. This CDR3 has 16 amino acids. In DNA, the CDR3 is TGTGCCAGCAGGTCCGGGACAGGGGAGATGAACACTGAAGCTTTCTTT. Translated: CASRSGTGEMNTEAFF.

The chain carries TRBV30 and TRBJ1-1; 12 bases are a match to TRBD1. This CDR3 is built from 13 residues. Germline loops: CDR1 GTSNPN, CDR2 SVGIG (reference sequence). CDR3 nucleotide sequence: TGTGGCGGCCGGGACAGGGGGCTGGCTGAAGCTTTCTTT. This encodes CGGRDRGLAEAFF.

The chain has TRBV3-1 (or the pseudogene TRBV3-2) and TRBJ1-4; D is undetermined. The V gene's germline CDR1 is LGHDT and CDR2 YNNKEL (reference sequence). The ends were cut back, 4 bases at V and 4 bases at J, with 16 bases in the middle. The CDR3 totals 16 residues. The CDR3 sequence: CASSPGDYRGNEKLFF. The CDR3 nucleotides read TGTGCCAGCAGCCCAGGTGACTACCGGGGTAATGAAAAACTGTTTTTT.

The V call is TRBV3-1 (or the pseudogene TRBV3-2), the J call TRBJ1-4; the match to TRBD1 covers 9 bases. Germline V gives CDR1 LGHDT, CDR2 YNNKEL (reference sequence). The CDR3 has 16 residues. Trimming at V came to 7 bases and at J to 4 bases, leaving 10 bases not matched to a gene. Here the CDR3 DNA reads TGTGCCAGCACCCAGACAGGGGGGCGTCGTAATGAAAAACTGTTTTTT. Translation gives CASTQTGGRRNEKLFF.

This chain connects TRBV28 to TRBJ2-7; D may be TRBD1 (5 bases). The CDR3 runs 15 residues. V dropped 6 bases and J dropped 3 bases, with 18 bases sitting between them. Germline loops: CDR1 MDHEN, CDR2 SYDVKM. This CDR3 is CASSLGATSNYEQYF. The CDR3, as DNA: TGTGCCAGCAGCCTAGGGGCAACAAGTAACTACGAGCAGTACTTC.

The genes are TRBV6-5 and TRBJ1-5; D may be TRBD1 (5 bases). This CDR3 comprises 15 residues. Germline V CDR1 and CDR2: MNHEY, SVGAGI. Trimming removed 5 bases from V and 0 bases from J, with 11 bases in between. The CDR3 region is CASSLTEYSNQPQHF. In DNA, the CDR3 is TGTGCCAGCAGTCTGACAGAATATAGCAATCAGCCCCAGCATTTT.

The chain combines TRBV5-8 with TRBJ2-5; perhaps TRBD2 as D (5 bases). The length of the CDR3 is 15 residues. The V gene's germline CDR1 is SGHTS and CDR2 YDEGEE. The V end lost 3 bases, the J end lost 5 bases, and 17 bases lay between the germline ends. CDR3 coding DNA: TGTGCCAGCAGCTCTCGGGTGAGGGCTCGGGAGACCCAGTACTTC. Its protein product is CASSSRVRARETQYF.

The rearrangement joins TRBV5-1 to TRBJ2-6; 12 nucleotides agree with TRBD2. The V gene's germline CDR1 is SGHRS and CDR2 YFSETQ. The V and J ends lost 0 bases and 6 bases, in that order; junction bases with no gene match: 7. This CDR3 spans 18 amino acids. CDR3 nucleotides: TGCGCCAGCAGCTTGGAGGCTAGCGGGGGGGCAGTGGCCAACGTCCTGACTTTC. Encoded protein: CASSLEASGGAVANVLTF. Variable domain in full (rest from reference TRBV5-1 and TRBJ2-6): KAGVTQTPRYLIKTRGQQVTLSCSPISGHRSVSWYQQTPGQGLQFLFEYFSETQRNKGNFPGRFSGRQFSNSRSEMNVSTLELGDSALYLCASSLEASGGAVANVLTFGAGSRLTVL.

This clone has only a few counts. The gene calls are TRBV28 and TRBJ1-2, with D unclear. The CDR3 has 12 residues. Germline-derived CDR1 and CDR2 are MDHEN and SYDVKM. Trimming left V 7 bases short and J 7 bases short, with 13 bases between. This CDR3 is CASNGEVGGYTF. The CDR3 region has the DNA TGTGCCAGCAACGGGGAAGTAGGTGGCTACACCTTC.

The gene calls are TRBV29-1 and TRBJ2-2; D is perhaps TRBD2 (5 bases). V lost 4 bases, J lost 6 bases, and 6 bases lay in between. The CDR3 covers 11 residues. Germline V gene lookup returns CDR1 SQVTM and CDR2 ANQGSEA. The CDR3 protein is CSVGGSGELFF. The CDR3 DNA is TGCAGCGTTGGAGGGTCCGGGGAGCTGTTTTTT.

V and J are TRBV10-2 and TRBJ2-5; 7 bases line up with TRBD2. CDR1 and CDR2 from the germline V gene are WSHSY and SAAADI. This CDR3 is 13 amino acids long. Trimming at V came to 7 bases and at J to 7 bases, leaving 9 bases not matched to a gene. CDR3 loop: CASTRGGVGTQYF. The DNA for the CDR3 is TGCGCCAGCACCCGCGGGGGAGTCGGGACCCAGTACTTC.

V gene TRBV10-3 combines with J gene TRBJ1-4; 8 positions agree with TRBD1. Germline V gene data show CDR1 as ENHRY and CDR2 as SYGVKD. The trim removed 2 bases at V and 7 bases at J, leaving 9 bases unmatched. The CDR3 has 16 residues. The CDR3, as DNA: TGTGCCATCAGTGAGGGGACCGGGACAGGATTTGAAAAACTGTTTTTT. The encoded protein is CAISEGTGTGFEKLFF.

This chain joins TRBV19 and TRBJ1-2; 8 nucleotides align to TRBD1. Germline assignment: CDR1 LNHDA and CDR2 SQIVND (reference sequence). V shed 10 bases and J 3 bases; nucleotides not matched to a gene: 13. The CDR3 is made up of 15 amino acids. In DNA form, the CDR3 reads TGTGCCACCTCTGAGCCGGGACAGGATTACTATGGCTACACCTTC. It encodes CATSEPGQDYYGYTF.

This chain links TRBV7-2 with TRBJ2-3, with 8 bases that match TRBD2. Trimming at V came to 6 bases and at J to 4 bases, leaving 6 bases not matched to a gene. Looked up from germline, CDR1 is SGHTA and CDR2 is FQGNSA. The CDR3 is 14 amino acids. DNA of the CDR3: TGTGCCAGCAGACCGGGACTAGGGTCAGATACGCAGTATTTT. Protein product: CASRPGLGSDTQYF.

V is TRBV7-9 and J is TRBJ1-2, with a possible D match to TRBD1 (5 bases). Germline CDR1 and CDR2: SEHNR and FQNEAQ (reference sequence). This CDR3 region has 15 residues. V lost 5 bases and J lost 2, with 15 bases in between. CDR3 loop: CASSASGSGNYGYTF. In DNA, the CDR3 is TGTGCCAGCAGCGCATCAGGGTCCGGGAACTATGGCTACACCTTC.

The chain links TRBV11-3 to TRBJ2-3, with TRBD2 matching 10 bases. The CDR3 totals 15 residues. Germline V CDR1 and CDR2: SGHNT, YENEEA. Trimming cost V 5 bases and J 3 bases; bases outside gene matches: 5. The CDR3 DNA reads TGTGCCAGCAGCGCAACTAGCGGGGATACAGATACGCAGTATTTT. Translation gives CASSATSGDTDTQYF.

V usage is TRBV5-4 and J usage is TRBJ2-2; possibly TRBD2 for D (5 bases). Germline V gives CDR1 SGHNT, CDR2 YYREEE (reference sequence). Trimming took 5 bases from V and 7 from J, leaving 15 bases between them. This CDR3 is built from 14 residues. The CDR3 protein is CASSEPGNHGELFF. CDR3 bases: TGTGCCAGCAGTGAGCCGGGAAATCACGGGGAGCTGTTTTTT. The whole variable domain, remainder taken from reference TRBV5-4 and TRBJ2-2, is ETGVTQSPTHLIKTRGQQVTLRCSSQSGHNTVSWYQQALGQGPQFIFQYYREEENGRGNFPPRFSGLQFPNYSSELNVNALELDDSALYLCASSEPGNHGELFFGEGSRLTVL.

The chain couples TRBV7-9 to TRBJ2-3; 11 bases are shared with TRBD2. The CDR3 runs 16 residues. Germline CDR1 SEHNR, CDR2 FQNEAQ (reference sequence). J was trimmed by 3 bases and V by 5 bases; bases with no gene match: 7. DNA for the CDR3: TGTGCCAGCAGCCCCCGACTAGCGGGAAATACAGATACGCAGTATTTT. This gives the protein CASSPRLAGNTDTQYF.

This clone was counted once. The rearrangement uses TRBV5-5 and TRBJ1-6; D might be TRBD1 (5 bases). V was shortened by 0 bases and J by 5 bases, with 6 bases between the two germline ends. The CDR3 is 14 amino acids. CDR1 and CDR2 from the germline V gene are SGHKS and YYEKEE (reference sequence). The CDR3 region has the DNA TGTGCCAGCAGCTTGGAAGGGGATAATTCACCCCTCCACTTT. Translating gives CASSLEGDNSPLHF.

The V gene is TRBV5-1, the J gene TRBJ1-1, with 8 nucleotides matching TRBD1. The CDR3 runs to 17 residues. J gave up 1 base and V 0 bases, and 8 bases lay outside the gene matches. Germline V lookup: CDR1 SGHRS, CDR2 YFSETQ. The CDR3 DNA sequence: TGCGCCAGCAGCTTGGGAGTAAGGACAGGGCCGAACACTGAAGCTTTCTTT. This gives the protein CASSLGVRTGPNTEAFF. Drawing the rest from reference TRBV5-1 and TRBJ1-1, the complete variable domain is KAGVTQTPRYLIKTRGQQVTLSCSPISGHRSVSWYQQTPGQGLQFLFEYFSETQRNKGNFPGRFSGRQFSNSRSEMNVSTLELGDSALYLCASSLGVRTGPNTEAFFGQGTRLTVV.

The CDR3 region is CASTTNRDREETQYF. The DNA for the CDR3 is TGTGCCAGCACTACGAACCGGGACAGGGAAGAGACCCAGTACTTC. V and J are TRBV21-1 and TRBJ2-5; the DNA was not used to check the table's D call, TRBD1. TRBV21-1 is listed as a pseudogene. The CDR3 sequence is 15 residues long.

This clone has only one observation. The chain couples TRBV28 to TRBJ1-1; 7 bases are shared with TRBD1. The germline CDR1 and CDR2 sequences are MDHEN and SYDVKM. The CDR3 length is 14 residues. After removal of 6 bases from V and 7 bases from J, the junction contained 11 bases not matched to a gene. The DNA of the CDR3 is TGTGCCAGCAGGAGACAGGGCTTGCACTTTGAAGCTTTCTTT. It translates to CASRRQGLHFEAFF.

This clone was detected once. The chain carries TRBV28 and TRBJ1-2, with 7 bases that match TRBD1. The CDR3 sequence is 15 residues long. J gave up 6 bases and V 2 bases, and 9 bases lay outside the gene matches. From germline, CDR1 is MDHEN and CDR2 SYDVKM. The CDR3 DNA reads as TGTGCCAGCAGTTTAGGGATATTGAGGGGGCATGGCTACACCTTC. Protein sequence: CASSLGILRGHGYTF.

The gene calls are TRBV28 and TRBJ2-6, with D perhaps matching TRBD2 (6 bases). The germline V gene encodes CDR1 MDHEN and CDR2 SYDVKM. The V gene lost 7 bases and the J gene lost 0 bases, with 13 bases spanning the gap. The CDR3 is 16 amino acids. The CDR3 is CASMRTGASGANVLTF. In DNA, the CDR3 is TGTGCCAGCATGCGGACGGGAGCCTCTGGGGCCAACGTCCTGACTTTC.

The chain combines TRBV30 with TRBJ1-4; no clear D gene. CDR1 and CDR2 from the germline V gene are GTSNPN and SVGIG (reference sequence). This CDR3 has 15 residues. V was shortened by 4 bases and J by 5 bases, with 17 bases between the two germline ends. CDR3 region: CAWTGRTGENEKLFF. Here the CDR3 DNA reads TGTGCCTGGACCGGGAGGACGGGCGAAAATGAAAAACTGTTTTTT.

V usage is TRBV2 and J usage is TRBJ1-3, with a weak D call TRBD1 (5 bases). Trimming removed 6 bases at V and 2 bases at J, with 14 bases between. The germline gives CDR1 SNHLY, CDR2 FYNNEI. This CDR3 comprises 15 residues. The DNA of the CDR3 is TGTGCCAGCAGAGCAGGGTATTCCACTGGAAACACCATATATTTT. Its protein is CASRAGYSTGNTIYF.